These 30 T cell receptor beta chains were sequenced from one sample in a study of cytomegalovirus exposure and HLA in healthy donors. The PCR made use of 60 Vbeta and 13 Jbeta primers. TCRdb keeps only in-frame clones here, not all; method: immunoSEQ multiplex PCR. The data show some 200,000 clones, 65% to 85% seen once. The specimen sequenced was PBMCs. The source is a female donor in good health and CMV-seronegative.

This clone was counted a few times. The chain carries TRBV6-1 and TRBJ2-7; 7 bases are a match to TRBD1. Looked up from germline, CDR1 is MNHNS and CDR2 is SASEGT. V shed 5 bases, J shed 2 bases, and the junction held 6 bases outside the gene matches. The CDR3 is 14 amino acids. The CDR3 DNA reads as TGTGCCAGCAGTCTGACAGGGTCGCCCTACGAGCAGTACTTC. Protein product: CASSLTGSPYEQYF.

Concerning this clone itself: One junction end does not reproduce the germline sequence, and a read error may be involved. This chain uses TRBV7-9 with TRBJ1-1; possibly TRBD1 for D (5 bases). The CDR3 consists of 16 residues. Germline V gives CDR1 SEHNR, CDR2 FQNEAQ (reference sequence). CDR3 DNA: TGTTCCAGCAGCTCGCGGCGATGGGGGGATAATACTGAAGCTTTCTTT. Translated: CSSSSRRWGDNTEAFF. Looking up the rest from reference TRBV7-9 and TRBJ1-1 gives the full variable domain: DTGVSQNPRHKITKRGQNVTFRCDPISEHNRLYWYRQTLGQGPEFLTYFQNEAQLEKSRLLSDRFSAERPKGSFSTLEIQRTEQGDSAMYLCSSSSRRWGDNTEAFFGQGTRLTVV.

The chain has TRBV2 and TRBJ2-7, with D maybe TRBD1 (5 bases). From germline, CDR1 is SNHLY and CDR2 FYNNEI. V gave up 2 bases and J gave up 2 bases, with 10 bases separating them. The CDR3 sequence is 14 residues long. For the CDR3, the DNA is TGTGCCAGCAGTGAATCGGCAGGGACCTACGAGCAGTACTTC. Amino acids: CASSESAGTYEQYF.

V usage is TRBV2 and J usage is TRBJ1-5; perhaps TRBD1 as D (5 bases). The CDR3 spans 13 residues. With 4 bases removed from V and 4 bases from J, the gap between germline ends came to 8 bases. Germline loops: CDR1 SNHLY, CDR2 FYNNEI. The CDR3 protein is CASSAGPNQPQHF. DNA for the CDR3: TGTGCCAGCAGTGCAGGGCCGAATCAGCCCCAGCATTTT.

This chain joins TRBV2 and TRBJ2-5; a weak D match, TRBD1 (5 bases). Germline CDR1 is SNHLY and CDR2 is FYNNEI. V was pared by 6 bases and J by 0 bases, with 5 bases between. This CDR3 is 12 amino acids long. The CDR3 here is CASRDNQETQYF. The CDR3 coding sequence is TGTGCCAGCAGGGACAACCAAGAGACCCAGTACTTC.

This clone has a handful of counts. CDR3 residues: CASSKGNSPRLRRAFF. The CDR3 region has the DNA TGTGCCAGCAGTAAAGGGAACAGTCCCCGTTTAAGACGAGCTTTCTTT. The chain is built from TRBV21-1 and TRBJ1-1; no check of the table's D call, TRBD1, against the DNA was made. TRBV21-1 is reported as a pseudogene. The CDR3 runs 16 residues.

The CDR3 DNA sequence: TGTGCCAGTACCATAGGGACAGGGCCAGGCTACGAGCAGTACTTC. It translates to CASTIGTGPGYEQYF. The rearrangement links TRBV19 to TRBJ2-7, with 9 bases lining up with TRBD1. The trim removed 7 bases at V and 3 bases at J, leaving 10 bases unmatched. CDR1 and CDR2 from the germline V gene are LNHDA and SQIVND (reference sequence). This CDR3 contains 15 residues.

The V and J genes are TRBV19 and TRBJ1-1; no firm D call. Germline CDR1 reads LNHDA; CDR2 reads SQIVND (reference sequence). The CDR3 is 14 residues long. Trimming left V 5 bases short and J 4 bases short, with 14 bases between. The DNA of the CDR3 is TGTGCCAGTAGTCCTCCGGTTTCGGGCACTGAAGCTTTCTTT. Amino acid sequence: CASSPPVSGTEAFF.

This chain joins TRBV7-6 and TRBJ1-1, with 7 nucleotides matching TRBD1. Trimming at V came to 1 base and at J to 4 bases, leaving 6 bases not matched to a gene. CDR3 length: 15 residues. In germline, CDR1 is SGHVS, CDR2 FNYEAQ. For the CDR3, the DNA is TGTGCCAGCAGCTTAGGGACAGGTCGGGCCACTGAAGCTTTCTTT. Translated: CASSLGTGRATEAFF.

The chain is built from TRBV4-2 and TRBJ2-3, with 10 nucleotides matching TRBD2. Per the germline V gene, CDR1 is LGHNA and CDR2 is YNFKEQ. The V segment lost 0 bases and the J segment 3 bases; nucleotides outside the gene matches: 3. The CDR3 sequence is 16 residues long. DNA of the CDR3: TGTGCCAGCAGCCAAGATCCTAGCGGGGGAACAGATACGCAGTATTTT. This gives the protein CASSQDPSGGTDTQYF.

In this sample, this clone turned up a few times. The chain couples TRBV6-5 to TRBJ1-2, with 8 bases lining up with TRBD1. Germline loops: CDR1 MNHEY, CDR2 SVGAGI. The CDR3 length is 14 residues. V lost 6 bases and J lost 8; bases outside the gene matches: 11. The CDR3 nucleotides read TGTGCCAGCAGACAAAGGACAGGGACTCACGGCTACACCTTC. Its protein is CASRQRTGTHGYTF.

V is TRBV30 and J is TRBJ2-1; perhaps TRBD1 as D (5 bases). Trimming pared 3 bases from V and 3 bases from J, leaving 9 bases between. In germline, CDR1 is GTSNPN, CDR2 SVGIG (reference sequence). The CDR3 runs to 13 residues. The DNA for the CDR3 is TGTGCCTGGAGGGCAGGGTACTACAATGAGCAGTTCTTC. Its protein product is CAWRAGYYNEQFF.

The chain recombines TRBV7-2 with TRBJ2-5, with 8 nucleotides matching TRBD2. The V gene end was trimmed by 4 bases and the J gene end by 3 bases; junction bases not matched to a gene: 4. This CDR3 spans 14 amino acids. Germline V lookup: CDR1 SGHTA, CDR2 FQGNSA. In DNA form, the CDR3 reads TGTGCCAGCAGCTCCTTAGCGGGGAAAGAGACCCAGTACTTC. Encoded protein: CASSSLAGKETQYF.

As concerns this clone: A junction boundary mismatches the germline segment, possibly from a read error. This chain uses TRBV4-1 with TRBJ2-3; TRBD2 matches 8 bases. The CDR3 runs to 18 residues. Germline loops: CDR1 MGHRA, CDR2 YSYEKL. The CDR3 reads CASTQAGSGELYTDTQYF. Written as DNA, the CDR3 is TGCGCCAGCACCCAAGCAGGTAGCGGGGAACTCTACACAGATACGCAGTATTTT.

The rearrangement joins TRBV5-1 to TRBJ1-4; 8 bases align to TRBD1. J gave up 2 bases and V 4 bases, and 4 bases lay outside the gene matches. CDR1 and CDR2 (germline): SGHRS, YFSETQ. The CDR3 sequence is 15 residues long. CDR3 nucleotides: TGCGCCAGCAGCGACTCAGGGGGCACTAATGAAAAACTGTTTTTT. It codes for CASSDSGGTNEKLFF.

This rearrangement joins TRBV4-2 to TRBJ2-1; possibly TRBD1 for D (6 bases). V was clipped by 7 bases and J by 1 base, with 11 bases between them. The length of the CDR3 is 14 residues. Looked up from germline, CDR1 is LGHNA and CDR2 is YNFKEQ. Written as DNA, the CDR3 is TGTGCCAGCACCCCAGGGGAGTCCTACAATGAGCAGTTCTTC. It translates to CASTPGESYNEQFF.

The chain couples TRBV19 to TRBJ2-1; D is unresolved. Germline CDR1 is LNHDA and CDR2 is SQIVND (reference sequence). This CDR3 region has 15 residues. With 5 bases removed from V and 6 bases from J, the gap between germline ends came to 17 bases. CDR3 sequence: CASSPAATQTNEQFF. DNA of the CDR3: TGTGCCAGTAGTCCCGCAGCGACCCAAACCAATGAGCAGTTCTTC. Full variable domain (outside the CDR3, taken from reference TRBV19 and TRBJ2-1): DGGITQSPKYLFRKEGQNVTLSCEQNLNHDAMYWYRQDPGQGLRLIYYSQIVNDFQKGDIAEGYSVSREKKESFPLTVTSAQKNPTAFYLCASSPAATQTNEQFFGPGTRLTVL.

The chain has TRBV5-6 and TRBJ2-5, with 8 bases that match TRBD2. After removal of 0 bases from V and 1 base from J, the junction contained 8 bases not matched to a gene. The CDR3 is 17 residues long. Germline CDR1 and CDR2: SGHDT and YYEEEE. CDR3 in DNA: TGTGCCAGCAGCTTGGCCGCGGGCGGGGGGCCCCAAGAGACCCAGTACTTC. Its translation: CASSLAAGGGPQETQYF.

V is TRBV11-2 and J is TRBJ2-3, with 8 positions matching TRBD2. Per the germline V gene, CDR1 is SGHAT and CDR2 is FQNNGV. V was pared by 4 bases and J by 0 bases, with 9 bases of the junction left unmatched. CDR3 size: 17 residues. CDR3 nucleotide sequence: TGTGCCAGCAGCTCTCTTAGCGGGGCCGCTAGCACAGATACGCAGTATTTT. Translation: CASSSLSGAASTDTQYF.

The chain uses TRBV5-1 and TRBJ2-7, with 9 bases fitting TRBD2. CDR1 and CDR2 from the germline V gene are SGHRS and YFSETQ. V shed 5 bases, J shed 3 bases, and the junction held 9 bases outside the gene matches. This CDR3 region has 15 residues. DNA of the CDR3: TGCGCCAGCAGTAGCGGGAGTGCCGGATTCTACGAGCAGTACTTC. It is translated as CASSSGSAGFYEQYF. The whole variable domain, filled in from reference TRBV5-1 and TRBJ2-7, reads KAGVTQTPRYLIKTRGQQVTLSCSPISGHRSVSWYQQTPGQGLQFLFEYFSETQRNKGNFPGRFSGRQFSNSRSEMNVSTLELGDSALYLCASSSGSAGFYEQYFGPGTRLTVT.

The chain links TRBV11-3 to TRBJ2-1; 7 bases match TRBD1. Germline lookup yields CDR1 SGHNT and CDR2 YENEEA. The trim removed 3 bases at V and 8 bases at J, leaving 7 bases unmatched. The CDR3 is 14 residues long. CDR3 DNA sequence: TGTGCCAGCAGCTTGGCCCAAGGGGGCTATGAGCAGTTCTTC. Its protein product is CASSLAQGGYEQFF.

The CDR3 is CASRSNLADMNTGELFF. CDR3 DNA: TGCGCCAGCAGATCCAACTTAGCGGACATGAACACCGGGGAGCTGTTTTTT. The J gene is TRBJ2-2, the V gene TRBV4-3; tentative D call: TRBD2 (6 bases). V dropped 6 bases and J dropped 1 base, with 18 bases sitting between them. The germline gives CDR1 LGHNA, CDR2 YSLEER. CDR3 size: 17 residues.

In this sample, this clone turned up a few times. The CDR3 sequence is CASSLSPGDQPQHF. The CDR3 nucleotides read TGTGCCAGCAGCTTATCCCCGGGGGATCAGCCCCAGCATTTT. This chain uses TRBV7-9 with TRBJ1-5; possibly TRBD1 for D (5 bases). This CDR3 contains 14 residues. Germline CDR1 SEHNR, CDR2 FQNEAQ (reference sequence). Trimming pared 2 bases from V and 5 bases from J, leaving 10 bases between.

The chain recombines TRBV7-9 with TRBJ1-5, with D uncertain. Germline-derived CDR1 and CDR2 are SEHNR and FQNEAQ (reference sequence). V was trimmed by 8 bases and J by 2 bases, leaving 10 bases between them. The CDR3 has 13 amino acids. The CDR3 coding sequence is TGTGCCAGCGGTGTAGATGGCAATCAGCCCCAGCATTTT. Translated, it gives CASGVDGNQPQHF. Looking up the rest from reference TRBV7-9 and TRBJ1-5 gives the full variable domain: DTGVSQNPRHKITKRGQNVTFRCDPISEHNRLYWYRQTLGQGPEFLTYFQNEAQLEKSRLLSDRFSAERPKGSFSTLEIQRTEQGDSAMYLCASGVDGNQPQHFGDGTRLSIL.

CDR3 coding DNA: TGCGCCAGCAGCTTGGTCCAGGGCGTCCTTAGCGAGCAGTACTTC. Its translation: CASSLVQGVLSEQYF. The chain combines TRBV5-1 with TRBJ2-7; D perhaps matches TRBD1 (5 bases). Germline CDR1 reads SGHRS; CDR2 reads YFSETQ. This CDR3 region has 15 residues. Trimming removed 0 bases at V and 6 bases at J, with 16 bases between.

With respect to this clone: A junction boundary mismatches the germline segment, possibly from a read error. The chain has TRBV5-1 and TRBJ2-7; D unresolved. Germline loops: CDR1 SGHRS, CDR2 YFSETQ. The CDR3 extends over 15 amino acids. CDR3 sequence: CVSSFNVLTTYEQYF. Written as DNA, the CDR3 is TGCGTCAGCAGCTTTAATGTACTGACAACCTACGAGCAGTACTTC.

The rearrangement uses TRBV11-3 and TRBJ2-4; D is unclear. The V gene's germline CDR1 is SGHNT and CDR2 YENEEA. The V and J ends lost 1 base and 0 bases respectively, with 10 bases between them. The CDR3 has 16 amino acids. The CDR3 loop is CASSLGAHGAKNIQYF. The CDR3 DNA reads TGTGCCAGCAGCTTAGGAGCCCACGGAGCCAAAAACATTCAGTACTTC.

V gene TRBV5-1 combines with J gene TRBJ1-2; 8 bases line up with TRBD1. This CDR3 region has 16 residues. Per the germline V gene, CDR1 is SGHRS and CDR2 is YFSETQ. Trimming removed 0 bases from V and 2 bases from J; junction bases left unmatched: 6. CDR3 nucleotide sequence: TGCGCCAGCAGCTTGGCAGGGGGCGCAGTCAACTATGGCTACACCTTC. This gives the protein CASSLAGGAVNYGYTF.

This chain links TRBV6-1 with TRBJ1-2; D possibly corresponds to TRBD1 (5 bases). The CDR3 spans 12 residues. Trimming removed 8 bases at V and 3 bases at J, with 10 bases between. Germline CDR1 MNHNS, CDR2 SASEGT. CDR3 region: CASQGRYYGYTF. In nucleotides, the CDR3 is TGTGCCAGCCAGGGTCGTTACTATGGCTACACCTTC.

The chain recombines TRBV6-1 with TRBJ1-3; 11 nucleotides match TRBD1. The V gene end was trimmed by 8 bases and the J gene end by 8 bases; junction bases not matched to a gene: 8. The CDR3 is 14 residues long. In germline, CDR1 is MNHNS, CDR2 SASEGT. CDR3 sequence reads: CASHGQGALHTIYF. The CDR3 bases are TGTGCCAGCCACGGACAGGGGGCTCTGCACACCATATATTTT.